The entry below gives a single T cell receptor (beta chain) sequence along with its context. Its antigen is undetermined. This sample is drawn from a study of T-cell reconstitution after alpha-beta-depleted transplantation in children. Unique molecular identifiers were incorporated when the TCRbeta library was constructed. TCRdb independently ran MiXCR on the PCR reads; one entry per CDR3 protein. The table has approximately 500,000 distinct CDR3 sequences, 25% to 30% seen once. Trimming took 1 base from V and 2 from J, leaving 9 bases between them. The CDR3 spans 15 residues. Germline V CDR1 and CDR2: MGHRA, YSYEKL. Study conclusions and caveats: After one year, T-cell counts and TCRbeta diversity mostly came from new T cells. Alpha-beta T cells present about two months after transplant were reported to originate from several hundred expanded graft clones. TCRbeta diversity was high at day 60 in some patients (a result of surviving recipient T cells and thymic progenitors).

Sample: PBMCs, taken before TCRalphabeta/CD19-depleted stem cell transplant. The receptor was isolated from a boy under two years old with Wiskott-Aldrich syndrome, due to receive a stem cell transplant. The chain combines TRBV4-1 with TRBJ2-1; perhaps TRBD2 as D (6 bases). This CDR3 is CASSQALAPYNEQFF. The CDR3 bases are TGCGCCAGCAGCCAAGCACTAGCCCCCTACAATGAGCAGTTCTTC.